The 18 T cell receptor beta chains in this list originate from one sample, sequenced in a study of molecular identifiers for immune sequencing clone quantification. TCRdb analysed the PCR reads with MiXCR anew, one entry per CDR3 protein. The table lists about 640,000 distinct CDR3 sequences, roughly 21% of them singletons, with 0.85% to 0.9% in the top ten. The sample consisted of naive CD8+ T cells from blood, with Jurkat cell RNA spiked in. The subset denotes: FACS-sorted CD8+CD4-CCR7+CD45RA+ naive T cells. Receptors originate from a human donor in good health. Some libraries in this study had Jurkat cell RNA spiked in.

Turning to this clonotype: Given a much more abundant clone one base away, this may be a read error. This rearrangement joins TRBV27 to TRBJ2-7; 13 bases fit TRBD2. CDR1 is MNHEY, CDR2 SMNVEV, per germline (reference sequence). Trimming cost V 10 bases and J 3 bases; bases outside gene matches: 3. There are 13 residues in the CDR3. CDR3 nucleotide sequence: TGTGCCATCAGACTAGCGGGAGGCTACGAGCAGTACTTC. It codes for CAIRLAGGYEQYF.

V is TRBV7-2 and J is TRBJ2-1; 10 bases align to TRBD2. Germline trimming cut 2 bases from V and 6 bases from J; bases unmatched to any gene: 10. This CDR3 comprises 17 residues. Germline V gene data show CDR1 as SGHTA and CDR2 as FQGNSA. The DNA of the CDR3 is TGTGCCAGCAGCTTAAATTTCTGGACTAGCGGTGCCAATGAGCAGTTCTTC. Translation: CASSLNFWTSGANEQFF.

Ten or more counts support this clonotype. This sequence joins TRBV7-2 and TRBJ2-3; D is possibly TRBD2 (5 bases). The CDR3 runs 13 residues. The ends were cut back, 3 bases at V and 7 bases at J, with 11 bases in the middle. From germline, CDR1 is SGHTA and CDR2 FQGNSA. The CDR3 loop reads CASSFFPGYTQYF. The DNA for the CDR3 is TGTGCCAGCAGCTTTTTTCCGGGGTATACGCAGTATTTT.

Ten or more counts support this clonotype. The chain uses TRBV5-1 and TRBJ2-5, with TRBD1 as a possible D gene (5 bases). Germline CDR1 reads SGHRS; CDR2 reads YFSETQ. Trimming left V 1 base short and J 7 bases short, with 11 bases between. CDR3 size: 13 residues. The CDR3 nucleotides read TGCGCCAGCAGCTTGAGGGGTTACTGGACCCAGTACTTC. Its protein product is CASSLRGYWTQYF. Drawing the rest from reference TRBV5-1 and TRBJ2-5, the complete variable domain is KAGVTQTPRYLIKTRGQQVTLSCSPISGHRSVSWYQQTPGQGLQFLFEYFSETQRNKGNFPGRFSGRQFSNSRSEMNVSTLELGDSALYLCASSLRGYWTQYFGPGTRLLVL.

The V call is TRBV7-3, the J call TRBJ1-1, with 8 bases matching TRBD1. The CDR3 spans 16 residues. The germline CDR1 and CDR2 sequences are SGHTA and FQGTGA. After removal of 1 base from V and 4 bases from J, the junction contained 8 bases not matched to a gene. Written as DNA, the CDR3 is TGTGCCAGCAGCTTAAAGGCAGGGGGCCAGGGCACTGAAGCTTTCTTT. This sequence encodes CASSLKAGGQGTEAFF.

In this sample, this clonotype turned up many times. This sequence joins TRBV7-9 and TRBJ2-7, with D tentatively TRBD1 (6 bases). V was cut by 5 bases and J by 4 bases, with 15 bases left in between. Germline values: CDR1 SEHNR, CDR2 FQNEAQ (reference sequence). The CDR3 is made up of 14 amino acids. The DNA of the CDR3 is TGTGCCAGCAGCCAGACAGGCCTAGGGTACGAGCAGTACTTC. It yields the protein CASSQTGLGYEQYF.

This rearrangement joins TRBV12-3 or TRBV12-4 to TRBJ1-5; 7 bases align to TRBD1. This CDR3 spans 15 amino acids. J lost 2 bases, V lost 5 bases, and 6 bases had no gene match. The CDR3 region has the DNA TGTGCCAGCAGTAATACTGGACAGGGCAATCAGCCCCAGCATTTT. It is translated as CASSNTGQGNQPQHF.

This clonotype was seen a few times. J is TRBJ1-2 and V is TRBV30; D is unclear. Deletions cut 3 bases from V and 4 bases from J, with 6 bases between. This CDR3 has 11 amino acids. Germline V lookup: CDR1 GTSNPN, CDR2 SVGIG (reference sequence). DNA of the CDR3: TGTGCCTGGAGATCGCGCTATGGCTACACCTTC. It is translated as CAWRSRYGYTF.

This clonotype has a handful of counts. The chain combines TRBV27 with TRBJ2-7; 7 bases are shared with TRBD2. CDR3 length: 14 amino acids. V dropped 2 bases and J dropped 6; count of bases not matched to a gene: 7. CDR1 is MNHEY and CDR2 is SMNVEV in the germline V gene (reference sequence). This CDR3 is CASSLDQRDTEQYF. CDR3 nucleotide sequence: TGTGCCAGCAGTTTAGACCAGCGGGATACCGAGCAGTACTTC.

The J gene is TRBJ2-2, the V gene TRBV2, with 14 bases that match TRBD2. Trimming at V came to 6 bases and at J to 1 base, leaving 13 bases not matched to a gene. Germline V gene data show CDR1 as SNHLY and CDR2 as FYNNEI. CDR3 size: 20 residues. CDR3 nucleotide sequence: TGTGCCAGCAGCACCCTAGATCCGACTAGCGGGGGGGTGAACACCGGGGAGCTGTTTTTT. It is translated as CASSTLDPTSGGVNTGELFF.

On this clonotype itself: Just one base apart from a much larger clone, this may be a read error. The rearrangement uses TRBV20-1 and TRBJ2-7, with D maybe TRBD2 (5 bases). The germline CDR1 and CDR2 sequences are DFQATT and SNEGSKA (reference sequence). This CDR3 has 17 residues. The CDR3 is CSARDLGEASLSYERYF. The DNA for the CDR3 is TGCAGTGCTAGAGATCTCGGGGAAGCCTCCCTCTCCTACGAGCGGTACTTC.

This clonotype was seen many times. This sequence joins TRBV2 and TRBJ2-3; 7 nucleotides align to TRBD2. The CDR3 is made up of 15 amino acids. Germline V gene sequence: CDR1 SNHLY, CDR2 FYNNEI. Unmatched junction bases numbered 6, after V lost 2 bases and J lost 4 bases. CDR3 DNA sequence: TGTGCCAGCAGTGAATATGCGGGGGAGGCAGATACGCAGTATTTT. It encodes CASSEYAGEADTQYF.

This clonotype was observed a handful of times. This rearrangement joins TRBV7-9 to TRBJ2-7, with 7 bases matching TRBD1. CDR1 and CDR2 from the germline V gene are SEHNR and FQNEAQ (reference sequence). The length of the CDR3 is 15 residues. J was trimmed by 1 base and V by 5 bases; bases with no gene match: 8. The CDR3 bases are TGTGCCAGCAGCCATCCCGGGACAGTATCCTACGAGCAGTACTTC. The encoded protein is CASSHPGTVSYEQYF. The whole variable domain, remainder taken from reference TRBV7-9 and TRBJ2-7, is DTGVSQNPRHKITKRGQNVTFRCDPISEHNRLYWYRQTLGQGPEFLTYFQNEAQLEKSRLLSDRFSAERPKGSFSTLEIQRTEQGDSAMYLCASSHPGTVSYEQYFGPGTRLTVT.

This clonotype was counted ten times or more. The CDR3 region has the DNA TGTGCCAGCAGCCTTATGGGGGACTCCTACGAGCAGTACTTC. The encoded protein is CASSLMGDSYEQYF. V and J are TRBV14 and TRBJ2-7, with D possibly being TRBD1 or TRBD2 (5 bases each). Trimming stripped 4 bases from V and 0 bases from J, with 10 bases between. Germline CDR1 and CDR2: SGHDN and FVKESK. CDR3 length: 14 residues.

The sample holds many counts of this clonotype. The chain is built from TRBV7-9 and TRBJ2-7; D not certain. The germline V gene has CDR1 SEHNR and CDR2 FQNEAQ (reference sequence). The CDR3 has 13 residues. The V and J ends lost 5 bases and 2 bases respectively, with 10 bases between them. The CDR3 protein is CASSQDATYEQYF. The CDR3 DNA reads as TGTGCCAGCAGCCAGGACGCAACCTACGAGCAGTACTTC.

This clonotype occurred many times. The chain has TRBV6-4 and TRBJ2-3, with 12 bases lining up with TRBD1. Per germline, CDR1 MRHNA and CDR2 SNTAGT. V shed 6 bases, J shed 6 bases, and the junction held 4 bases outside the gene matches. This CDR3 region has 14 residues. The chain's CDR3 is CASSEGQGADTQYF. For the CDR3, the DNA is TGTGCCAGCAGCGAGGGACAGGGGGCTGATACGCAGTATTTT.

Remarks on this clonotype: This sequence may be a read error, since a much larger clone differs from it by one base. V and J are TRBV7-9 and TRBJ1-5; TRBD1 is a possible D gene (5 bases). Germline loops: CDR1 SEHNR, CDR2 FQNEAQ (reference sequence). V dropped 1 base and J dropped 4 bases, with 14 bases sitting between them. This CDR3 comprises 16 residues. The DNA of the CDR3 is TGTGCCAGCAGCTTAGTTGTGGGCCAGGGTAATCAGCCCCAGCATTTT. Amino acid sequence: CASSLVVGQGNQPQHF. Full variable domain (rest looked up from reference TRBV7-9 and TRBJ1-5): DTGVSQNPRHKITKRGQNVTFRCDPISEHNRLYWYRQTLGQGPEFLTYFQNEAQLEKSRLLSDRFSAERPKGSFSTLEIQRTEQGDSAMYLCASSLVVGQGNQPQHFGDGTRLSIL.

As to this clonotype: This may arise from a read error, as a much more abundant clone is one base away. J is TRBJ2-7 and V is TRBV20-1; TRBD2 aligns across 8 bases. The germline CDR1 and CDR2 sequences are DFQATT and SNEGSKA (reference sequence). The CDR3 length is 14 residues. CDR3 loop: CSQHIAGNSYEQYF. The CDR3 DNA sequence: TGCAGCCAACATATAGCGGGGAACTCCTACGAGCAGTACTTC.